This TCR beta chain is drawn from a study of CD8+CD57+ T cells in acquired aplastic anemia (dated by TCRdb to the late 2010s). Study-level background: DNA extracted from sorted CD4+ and CD8+ cells had a mean of roughly 3.4 ug, with a range of about 0.2 to 30 ug. CD8+CD57+ expansion was defined as a frequency above the mean frequency observed in healthy subjects.

The paper as a whole reports these results and caveats: Around 28 CD8+ CDR3 sequences were found to be shared between patients and controls, but these sequences appeared to be highly expressed in patients and within the immunodominant clones of the patients. No significant difference in CD8+ Simpson's diversity was found between patients and healthy controls (P=0.060).

Profiling of TCR beta VDJ combinations and CDR3 sequences used genomic DNA as the template. An Illumina HiSeq 2000 was used for TCR repertoire sequencing. The paper's data handling went like this. TRBV/TRBJ rearrangement plots, CDR3 size and DJ length profiles, and Simpson's diversity index were used to evaluate the repertoires. Whichever DNA sequence was most abundant in the deep sequencing data was defined as the immunodominant clone. CDR3 amino acid sequences were screened for sharing across subjects and compared with published repertoires and the VDJdb database. TCRdb redid the processing of the public reads, applying fastp at Q25 and MiXCR, and retained in-frame beta chains. Rows are combined by CDR3 protein, so each entry shows the most common genes and DNA. The V and J calls here are based on TCRdb, not the publication. The sample records some 200,000 distinct CDR3 sequences, 65% of which are singletons. The top ten clonotypes cover about three fifths of the sample.

The CDR3, cysteine through phenylalanine, is 14 amino acids long. Only CDR3 DNA is held: 42 bases, read in frame from base 1. CDR1 ENHRY and CDR2 SYGVKD are derived from the germline V gene. This clonotype was counted between two and nine times. Its antigen is not yet known. A junction end diverges from the germline sequence, so it may reflect a read error. Patients chosen for sequencing had shown expansion of CD8+CD57+ cells by flow cytometry. Every patient had a diagnosis of severe acquired aplastic anemia based on International Study of Aplastic Anemia and Agranulocytosis and Camitta criteria. Patients had received no therapy at the time of blood sampling. TCR repertoires of sorted CD4+ and CD8+ blood T cells from severe aplastic anemia patients and healthy subjects were deep-sequenced in the study. Patients were enrolled under clinicaltrials.gov protocols 00001620, 01623167, 00001397, 00071045, 00081523 and 00961064 in the USA. Ficoll-Paque density gradient centrifugation was used to isolate peripheral blood mononuclear cells. Before DNA was extracted, CD4+ and CD8+ T cells were sorted using either FACS or magnetic beads.

Sequenced input: sorted CD4+, CD8+, or CD8+CD57+ T cells (not recorded which) from PBMCs. The rearrangement combines TRBV10-3 with TRBJ1-2; the central 11 bases match TRBD1. The TCR was taken from a human donor with aplastic anemia. The CDR3 protein: CAISEAGQGGSLAF. The nucleotide sequence reads as follows: TGTGCCATCAGTGAGGCGGGACAGGGGGGAAGTTTGGCCTTC.